This T cell receptor beta chain came from a study of T-cell reconstitution after alpha-beta-depleted transplantation in children. Preparation of the TCRbeta library involved a method that used unique molecular identifiers. TCRdb fed the PCR reads into MiXCR, producing one record per CDR3 protein. The sample carries about 610,000 distinct CDR3 sequences, under 12% recorded once. This CDR3 region has 15 residues. Germline V gives CDR1 SGHTA, CDR2 FQGNSA. V dropped 5 bases and J dropped 1 base, with 15 bases sitting between them. Sequenced here: PBMCs from the stem cell graft donor, sampled from the stem cell graft. V and J are TRBV7-2 and TRBJ2-7; the D gene is possibly TRBD2 (6 bases). The sequence was collected from a human donor who donated a stem cell graft to a child with acute myeloid leukemia. CDR3 DNA sequence: TGTGCCAGCAGCCTAATTAGCGGACCTTCCTACGAGCAGTACTTC. Encoded protein: CASSLISGPSYEQYF.